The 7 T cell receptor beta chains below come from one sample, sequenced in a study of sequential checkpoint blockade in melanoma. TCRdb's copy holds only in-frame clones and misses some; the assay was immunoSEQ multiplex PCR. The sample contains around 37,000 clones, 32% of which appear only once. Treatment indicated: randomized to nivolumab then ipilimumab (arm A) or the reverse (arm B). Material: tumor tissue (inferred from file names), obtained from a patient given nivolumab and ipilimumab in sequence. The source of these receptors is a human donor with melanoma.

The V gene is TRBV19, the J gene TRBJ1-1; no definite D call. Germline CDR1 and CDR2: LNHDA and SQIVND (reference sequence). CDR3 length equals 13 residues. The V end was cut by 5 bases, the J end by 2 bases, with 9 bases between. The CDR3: CASSFSINTEAFF. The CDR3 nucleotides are TGTGCCAGTAGTTTCTCCATTAACACTGAAGCTTTCTTT.

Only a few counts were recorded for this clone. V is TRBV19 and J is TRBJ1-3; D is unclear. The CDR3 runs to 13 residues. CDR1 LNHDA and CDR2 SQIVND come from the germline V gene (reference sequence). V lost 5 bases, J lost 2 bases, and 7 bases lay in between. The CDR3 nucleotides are TGTGCCAGTAGTTCCGACCCTGGAAACACCATATATTTT. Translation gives CASSSDPGNTIYF.

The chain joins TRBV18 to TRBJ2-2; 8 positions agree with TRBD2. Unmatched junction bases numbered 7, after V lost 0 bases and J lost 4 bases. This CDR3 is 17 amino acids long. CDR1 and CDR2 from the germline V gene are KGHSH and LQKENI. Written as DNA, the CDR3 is TGTGCCAGCTCACCACCGAGGGCGGGGGGCACCACCGGGGAGCTGTTTTTT. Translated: CASSPPRAGGTTGELFF.

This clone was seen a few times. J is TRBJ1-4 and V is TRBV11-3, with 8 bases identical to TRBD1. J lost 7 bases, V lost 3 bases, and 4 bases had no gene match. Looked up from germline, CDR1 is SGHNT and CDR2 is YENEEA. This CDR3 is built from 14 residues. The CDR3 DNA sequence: TGTGCCAGCAGCTTTACAGGGGGAGGTGAAAAACTGTTTTTT. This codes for CASSFTGGGEKLFF.

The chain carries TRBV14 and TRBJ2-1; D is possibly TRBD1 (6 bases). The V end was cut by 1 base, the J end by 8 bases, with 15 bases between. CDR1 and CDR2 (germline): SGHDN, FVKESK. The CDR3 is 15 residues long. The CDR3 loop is CASSQGQVTSHEQFF. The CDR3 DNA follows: TGTGCCAGCAGCCAAGGACAGGTAACCTCCCATGAGCAGTTCTTC.

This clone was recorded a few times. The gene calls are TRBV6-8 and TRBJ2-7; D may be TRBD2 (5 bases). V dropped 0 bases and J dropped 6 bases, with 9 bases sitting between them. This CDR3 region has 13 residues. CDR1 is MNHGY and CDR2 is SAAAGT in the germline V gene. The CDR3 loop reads CASSYSTAGEQYF. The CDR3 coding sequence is TGTGCCAGCAGTTACTCGACGGCGGGCGAGCAGTACTTC.

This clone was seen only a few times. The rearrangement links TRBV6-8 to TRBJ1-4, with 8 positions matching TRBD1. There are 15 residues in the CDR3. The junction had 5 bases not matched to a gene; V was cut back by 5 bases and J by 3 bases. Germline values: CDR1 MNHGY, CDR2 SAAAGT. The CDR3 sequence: CASSTTTGANEKLFF. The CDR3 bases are TGTGCCAGCAGTACTACGACAGGGGCTAATGAAAAACTGTTTTTT.